This T cell receptor beta chain is drawn from a study of blood T cell repertoires in COVID-19. Overall study: The analysed material was cDNA or gDNA that came from T cells, B-cell-depleted T cells, or PBMCs.

The ends lost 0 bases at V and 4 bases at J; junction bases unmatched: 2. The germline CDR1 and CDR2 sequences are GTSNPN and SVGIG (reference sequence). This CDR3 region has 14 residues. Authors' methods: Reference gene primer amplification yielded estimated nucleated cell counts. Sequencing was performed with immunoSEQ multiplex PCR; in TCRdb, only in-frame clones are kept and a portion is missing. The DNA was the basis for D and trimming; V, J and clone size are from that table. The sample carries about 200,000 clones, about 88% recorded once. The rearrangement links TRBV30 to TRBJ1-2; 10 nucleotides line up with TRBD1. Sequencing was done on a sample of peripheral blood. The sequence was collected from a man between 40 and 49 years old with active or convalescent COVID-19. This chain's CDR3 is CAWSVRTGGYGYTF. CDR3 DNA sequence: TGTGCCTGGAGTGTACGGACAGGGGGCTATGGCTACACCTTC. The whole variable domain, filled in from reference TRBV30 and TRBJ1-2, reads SQTIHQWPATLVQPVGSPLSLECTVEGTSNPNLYWYRQAAGRGLQLLFYSVGIGQISSEVPQNLSASRPQDRQFILSSKKLLLSDSGFYLCAWSVRTGGYGYTFGSGTRLTVV.